This TCR beta chain was identified during a study of OX40 agonist ivuxolimab in advanced cancers. Data came from immunoSEQ multiplex PCR; TCRdb stores just in-frame clones and leaves some out. This table holds 77,000 or so clones, around 85% found once. Trimming took 4 bases from V and 12 from J; bases not matched to a gene: 9. The CDR3 extends over 13 amino acids. Germline CDR1 and CDR2: KGHSH and LQKENI. This chain connects TRBV18 to TRBJ2-7; 10 bases match TRBD2. This receptor was obtained from an adult with an advanced solid tumor such as melanoma, head and neck, liver or kidney cancer. Sequencing was performed on CD4+ or CD8+ T cells sorted from blood, taken in a trial of the OX40 agonist ivuxolimab. Here the CDR3 DNA reads TGTGCCAGCTCACTCCTCACTAGCGGGGTCGGGTACTTC. Translation: CASSLLTSGVGYF. Full variable domain (remainder filled in from reference TRBV18 and TRBJ2-7): NAGVMQNPRHLVRRRGQEARLRCSPMKGHSHVYWYRQLPEEGLKFMVYLQKENIIDESGMPKERFSAEFPKEGPSILRIQQVVRGDSAAYFCASSLLTSGVGYFGPGTRLTVT.